One sample yielded the 21 T cell receptor beta chains listed below, sequenced in a study of T cells in Graves' hyperthyroidism and ophthalmopathy. Amplification targeted TCR beta CDR3 regions from RNA transcripts. The HTBI primer set served for first-round RT-PCR of the TCR CDR3. Each CDR3 protein is one row after TCRdb ran MiXCR on the multiplex PCR reads. The sample shows around 300,000 distinct CDR3 sequences, 15% to 20% of them seen only once. The sample comprised blood. The receptors originated from a man in his forties or fifties with Graves' ophthalmopathy.

The chain couples TRBV24-1 to TRBJ2-2, with TRBD2 as a possible D gene (7 bases). Germline V gene sequence: CDR1 KGHDR, CDR2 SFDVKD. The CDR3 extends over 17 amino acids. V lost 4 bases and J 6 bases, leaving 20 bases between the germline ends. CDR3 nucleotides: TGTGCCACCAGTGACGATACAGGGAGGGCGTTTCCCGGGGAGCTGTTTTTT. This codes for CATSDDTGRAFPGELFF.

This clonotype was seen repeatedly, ten times or more. The CDR3 DNA reads as TGCGCCAGCAGCTTGGATGCAGCGGGGCCCCAGTACTTC. Its protein is CASSLDAAGPQYF. This chain links TRBV5-1 with TRBJ2-5, with TRBD2 matching 7 bases. J lost 9 bases, V lost 0 bases, and 5 bases had no gene match. CDR3 size: 13 residues. CDR1 and CDR2 from the germline V gene are SGHRS and YFSETQ.

This clonotype appeared a few times. V and J are TRBV27 and TRBJ2-1; unclear D gene. Germline values: CDR1 MNHEY, CDR2 SMNVEV (reference sequence). V dropped 0 bases and J dropped 2 bases, with 8 bases sitting between them. CDR3 length: 15 residues. CDR3 in amino acids: CASSLSPPAYNEQFF. The CDR3 DNA sequence: TGTGCCAGCAGTTTATCTCCCCCGGCCTACAATGAGCAGTTCTTC.

The chain employs TRBV12-3 or TRBV12-4 and TRBJ2-7; no clear D gene. Trimming stripped 8 bases from V and 0 bases from J, with 5 bases between. The CDR3 sequence is 11 residues long. The CDR3 nucleotides read TGTGCCAGCGCCCGCTCCTACGAGCAGTACTTC. Protein: CASARSYEQYF.

With respect to this clonotype: A much bigger clone sits one base away, suggesting this may be a read error. Written as DNA, the CDR3 is TGTGCCAGCAGTAGGGGGACAGTGGGTGAGCAGTCCTTC. As protein: CASSRGTVGEQSF. The chain recombines TRBV2 with TRBJ2-1, with 7 bases matching TRBD1. This CDR3 region has 13 residues. Germline lookup yields CDR1 SNHLY and CDR2 FYNNEI.

The J gene is TRBJ2-1, the V gene TRBV6-1, with D possibly called TRBD1 or TRBD2 (5 bases each). The V end lost 6 bases, the J end lost 4 bases, and 16 bases lay between the germline ends. The CDR3 extends over 15 amino acids. CDR1 MNHNS and CDR2 SASEGT come from the germline V gene. The CDR3 nucleotides are TGTGCCAGCAGCCCCTCCCGGGACGGTTACAATGAGCAGTTCTTC. Its translation is CASSPSRDGYNEQFF.

The chain combines TRBV27 with TRBJ1-1, with 9 bases matching TRBD1. Germline V CDR1 and CDR2: MNHEY, SMNVEV (reference sequence). J gave up 5 bases and V 5 bases, and 6 bases lay outside the gene matches. CDR3 length: 14 amino acids. This CDR3 reads CASSPNRGRTEAFF. CDR3 sequence (DNA): TGTGCCAGCAGTCCGAACAGGGGGCGTACTGAAGCTTTCTTT.

This clonotype has at least ten counts. The V and J genes are TRBV5-1 and TRBJ2-1; 12 bases agree with TRBD2. V was pared by 0 bases and J by 2 bases, with 6 bases of the junction left unmatched. This CDR3 contains 18 residues. Germline V lookup: CDR1 SGHRS, CDR2 YFSETQ. As DNA, the CDR3 is TGCGCCAGCAGCTTGGGACTAGCGGGAGTCGGAGCCTACAATGAGCAGTTCTTC. It codes for CASSLGLAGVGAYNEQFF.

Many counts were recorded for this clonotype. In DNA, the CDR3 is TGTGCCAGCAGCCAAGACGCGGGAGTGGGTGAGCAGTTCTTC. It codes for CASSQDAGVGEQFF. V usage is TRBV3-1 and J usage is TRBJ2-1; TRBD2 matches at 7 bases. Germline CDR1 and CDR2: LGHDT and YNNKEL (reference sequence). The trim removed 0 bases at V and 9 bases at J, leaving 5 bases unmatched. The CDR3 has 14 amino acids.

The chain links TRBV7-9 to TRBJ1-2, with D possibly matching TRBD1 (5 bases). Trimming took 5 bases from V and 4 from J, leaving 14 bases between them. The CDR3 has 14 amino acids. Germline loops: CDR1 SEHNR, CDR2 FQNEAQ (reference sequence). CDR3 protein: CASSREGRSYGYTF. The CDR3 nucleotides read TGTGCCAGCAGCCGTGAGGGACGCTCCTATGGCTACACCTTC.

This clonotype has a count of ten or more. The genes are TRBV5-1 and TRBJ2-2; TRBD1 or TRBD2 may be the D gene (5 bases each). Germline V gene data show CDR1 as SGHRS and CDR2 as YFSETQ. The length of the CDR3 is 15 residues. Trimming cost V 1 base and J 0 bases, with 7 bases left between them. CDR3 nucleotide sequence: TGCGCCAGCAGCTTGTGGGGACCGAACACCGGGGAGCTGTTTTTT. Amino acids: CASSLWGPNTGELFF.

In this sample, this clonotype turned up many times. This sequence joins TRBV28 and TRBJ2-1; 10 bases match TRBD2. Unmatched junction bases numbered 4, after V lost 2 bases and J lost 6 bases. This CDR3 has 15 amino acids. Germline loops: CDR1 MDHEN, CDR2 SYDVKM. CDR3: CASSLLAGVGNEQFF. The CDR3 DNA sequence: TGTGCCAGCAGTTTACTAGCGGGAGTGGGCAATGAGCAGTTCTTC. The full variable domain, with the rest looked up from reference TRBV28 and TRBJ2-1, is DVKVTQSSRYLVKRTGEKVFLECVQDMDHENMFWYRQDPGLGLRLIYFSYDVKMKEKGDIPEGYSVSREKKERFSLILESASTNQTSMYLCASSLLAGVGNEQFFGPGTRLTVL.

V is TRBV13 and J is TRBJ2-1, with TRBD1 identical over 9 bases. The CDR3 consists of 15 residues. The ends lost 5 bases at V and 6 bases at J; junction bases unmatched: 8. CDR1 and CDR2 (germline): PRHDT, FYEKMQ (reference sequence). The CDR3 spells CASSLSGTGSNEQFF. The CDR3 DNA reads TGTGCCAGCAGCCTTTCCGGGACAGGGAGCAATGAGCAGTTCTTC.

Many counts were recorded for this clonotype. The rearrangement uses TRBV7-3 and TRBJ2-1; D remains unclear. Germline V CDR1 and CDR2: SGHTA, FQGTGA. V was cut by 0 bases and J by 6 bases, with 6 bases left in between. The CDR3 length is 13 residues. The CDR3 sequence: CASSLTRSNEQFF. CDR3 DNA sequence: TGTGCCAGCAGCTTAACGAGAAGCAATGAGCAGTTCTTC.

This sequence joins TRBV3-1 and TRBJ2-5; maybe TRBD2 (7 bases). V lost 5 bases and J 5 bases, leaving 18 bases between the germline ends. CDR1 LGHDT and CDR2 YNNKEL come from the germline V gene (reference sequence). The CDR3 runs 15 residues. For the CDR3, the DNA is TGTGCCAGCAGCTTAGGTCGGGGGGCAGGGGAGACCCAGTACTTC. This encodes CASSLGRGAGETQYF.

This clonotype has a count of ten or more. The chain employs TRBV20-1 and TRBJ2-7, with a weak D call TRBD1 (6 bases). The germline V and J ends were trimmed by 6 bases and 7 bases, with 22 bases remaining between them. Germline V lookup: CDR1 DFQATT, CDR2 SNEGSKA (reference sequence). CDR3 length: 14 amino acids. CDR3 residues: CSAQVRQGLLEQYF. DNA for the CDR3: TGCAGTGCCCAGGTGAGGCAGGGGCTACTGGAGCAGTACTTC.

The CDR3 loop reads CASSIEGGGPASYF. The CDR3 DNA reads as TGTGCCAGTAGTATAGAAGGCGGGGGACCCGCCTCGTATTTT. The chain has TRBV19 and TRBJ2-3; 7 positions match TRBD2. V was clipped by 0 bases and J by 14 bases; unmatched bases: 11. The CDR3 runs to 14 residues. CDR1 is LNHDA, CDR2 SQIVND, per germline (reference sequence).

This clonotype has ten or more counts. The genes are TRBV24-1 and TRBJ1-5; possible D gene TRBD1, 6 bases. V was pared by 2 bases and J by 1 base, with 11 bases between. The CDR3 is 16 amino acids. CDR1 is KGHDR and CDR2 is SFDVKD in the germline V gene. The CDR3 DNA sequence: TGTGCCACCAGTGATTCGGGACATCCGAGCAATCAGCCCCAGCATTTT. This sequence encodes CATSDSGHPSNQPQHF.

There are a few counts of this clonotype. V and J are TRBV20-1 and TRBJ2-4; no firm D call. The CDR3 runs 13 residues. Trimming stripped 4 bases from V and 5 bases from J, with 12 bases between. CDR1 and CDR2 (germline): DFQATT, SNEGSKA (reference sequence). The CDR3 protein is CSANLGPQNIQYF. In DNA, the CDR3 is TGCAGTGCTAATTTGGGTCCCCAAAACATTCAGTACTTC.

V usage is TRBV19 and J usage is TRBJ1-5, with D possibly matching TRBD1 (5 bases). Germline V gives CDR1 LNHDA, CDR2 SQIVND (reference sequence). Trimming stripped 3 bases from V and 3 bases from J, with 6 bases between. The CDR3 is 13 residues long. CDR3 bases: TGTGCCAGTAGTATTGGACACAATCAGCCCCAGCATTTT. This gives the protein CASSIGHNQPQHF.

The chain carries TRBV9 and TRBJ2-4, with TRBD2 as a possible D gene (6 bases). Germline V gives CDR1 SGDLS, CDR2 YYNGEE. CDR3 length: 17 residues. V lost 0 bases and J 6 bases, leaving 19 bases between the germline ends. In DNA form, the CDR3 reads TGTGCCAGCAGCGTAGATGGGGGGACGGGAGTAGGAAACATTCAGTACTTC. Its translation: CASSVDGGTGVGNIQYF.